The sequence of this TCR beta chain was determined in a study of shared clonotypes between healthy human individuals. Overall study findings and caveats: When naive CD4 clonotypes were compared across a few donors, around 5% were shared. The study found lower generation probabilities in non-shared clonotypes than in those shared by all four donors.

Clones were sequenced by immunoSEQ multiplex PCR, and TCRdb holds only the in-frame ones, with some missing. The sample includes 2,500,000 or so clones, 85% to 95% seen only once; the top ten take approximately 0.4%. As concerns this clone: As yet, its antigen is unknown.

Per germline, CDR1 MNHEY and CDR2 SMNVEV (reference sequence). The CDR3 consists of 14 residues. V trimming: 5 bases; J trimming: 9 bases; junction bases outside the gene matches: 9. CD45RA-negative memory and CD45RA+ naive subsets were split from the CD4+ cells. The rearrangement joins TRBV27 to TRBJ2-1; the match to TRBD2 covers 8 bases. Sequenced input: naive CD4+ T cells from PBMCs. Subset defined: CD45RA+ positively selected. This clonotype was sampled from a man younger than 35 in good health. Some clones in this sample may be carry-over from other donors' samples. CDR3 sequence reads: CASSPRGGRIEQFF. The CDR3 DNA sequence: TGTGCCAGCAGTCCCCGCGGCGGGAGGATTGAGCAGTTCTTC.